The rows below give T cell receptor beta chains drawn from one sample of a study of response to subunit inactivated influenza vaccine. TCRdb independently ran MiXCR on the RT-PCR reads; one entry per CDR3 protein. The profile shows roughly 500,000 distinct CDR3 sequences, 16% of them singletons. The sequences come from CD4+ T cells sorted from PBMCs, collected less than 25 months after vaccination. Source of these receptors: a man aged 45 to 70 who received an inactivated influenza vaccine. The CDR3 runs from the conserved cysteine through the conserved F or W. The order of the fields is J gene, D gene, clone size, V gene, CDR3 DNA, CDR3 protein. D genes are given only for firm matches. Size is stated for part of the rows, as once, few or many counts, or as a class when the clone is expanded.

>TRBJ1-6|.|few|TRBV20-1
TGCAGTGCTAGAGGGGGTAGGGATAATTCACCCCTCCACTTT
CSARGGRDNSPLHF
>TRBJ2-7|.|many|TRBV10-3
TGTGCCATCAGACCGACCGAGTCCTACGAGCAGTACTTC
CAIRPTESYEQYF
>TRBJ1-2|.|few|TRBV9
TGTGCCAGCAGCGCAACGACACGACCTCTTTCTGGCTACACCTTC
CASSATTRPLSGYTF
>TRBJ2-3|TRBD2|.|TRBV5-1
TGCGCCAGCATCTTTTGGTCTTCCGGGACTAGCGGCACAGATACGCAGTATTTT
CASIFWSSGTSGTDTQYF
>TRBJ1-2|.|few|TRBV19
TGTGCCAGTAGTATACCGACAGGACCTAACTATGGCTACACCTTC
CASSIPTGPNYGYTF
>TRBJ2-5|TRBD1|few|TRBV9
TGTGCCAGCAGCGTTTGGACAGGGAACCAAGAGACCCAGTACTTC
CASSVWTGNQETQYF
>TRBJ2-3|.|.|TRBV6-5
TGTGCCAGCAGTTACGACAGCACAGATACGCAGTATTTT
CASSYDSTDTQYF
>TRBJ2-5|.|.|TRBV4-1
TGCGCCAGCAGCCAAGGAAATCAGTGGGAGACCCAGTACTTC
CASSQGNQWETQYF
>TRBJ2-2|.|.|TRBV28
TGTGCCAGCAGTTTACGTAGGGTAGCGAACACCGGGGAGCTGTTTTTT
CASSLRRVANTGELFF
>TRBJ2-3|TRBD2|few|TRBV20-1
TGCAGTGCTAGATTGGCTAGCGGGAGCACAGATACGCAGTATTTT
CSARLASGSTDTQYF
>TRBJ1-1|.|few|TRBV7-9
TGTGCCAGCAGCTTGTCGACAGGGAACACTGAAGCTTTCTTT
CASSLSTGNTEAFF
>TRBJ2-7|TRBD2|few|TRBV30
TGTGCCTGGAGAATAGGGACTAGTAGTTACGAGCAGTACTTC
CAWRIGTSSYEQYF
>TRBJ2-2|TRBD1|.|TRBV10-3
TGTGCCACACCGGTAGGGACAGGGGGCGCCAGGGCCGGGGAGCTGTTTTTT
CATPVGTGGARAGELFF
>TRBJ2-1|TRBD2|once|TRBV11-2
TGTGCCAGCAGCTCTCCGGGGACTAGCGGATACAATGAGCAGTTCTTC
CASSSPGTSGYNEQFF